The 18 T cell receptor beta chains reported below all come from one sample, sequenced in a study of cytomegalovirus exposure and HLA in healthy donors (dated by TCRdb to the late 2010s). Libraries were constructed by the immunoSEQ multiplex PCR assay. A mixture of 60 forward primers for TCR Vbeta segments and 13 reverse primers for TCR Jbeta segments was used in the multiplex PCR. TCRdb provides this immuneACCESS table in a form limited to in-frame rearrangements. Some clones are lacking; in checked studies, under half of them reflect an unresolved V gene, and why the rest are absent is not known. This sample is represented by approximately 140,000 clones; around 80% of them were singletons. The leading ten clones occupy about 6.5% of the sample. The sequencing input was PBMCs. Source of these receptors: a man between 35 and 55 years old in good health and CMV-seropositive.

This rearrangement joins TRBV5-6 to TRBJ2-1, with D maybe TRBD1 (6 bases). V lost 6 bases and J 7 bases, leaving 14 bases between the germline ends. The germline V gene encodes CDR1 SGHDT and CDR2 YYEEEE. CDR3 length: 13 residues. CDR3 in DNA: TGTGCCAGCACCTATGGACAGAGGAATGAGCAGTTCTTC. The encoded protein is CASTYGQRNEQFF. The full variable domain, in which reference TRBV5-6 and TRBJ2-1 provide the parts outside the CDR3, is DAGVTQSPTHLIKTRGQQVTLRCSPKSGHDTVSWYQQALGQGPQFIFQYYEEEERQRGNFPDRFSGHQFPNYSSELNVNALLLGDSALYLCASTYGQRNEQFFGPGTRLTVL.

This clone has a single count. The rearrangement uses TRBV30 and TRBJ2-5; the D gene is possibly TRBD2 (5 bases). The J call could be wrong; TRBJ2-7 is a better fit for the DNA end. There are 12 residues in the CDR3. Looked up from germline, CDR1 is GTSNPN and CDR2 is SVGIG (reference sequence). DNA of the CDR3: TGTGCCTGTAAAGGGAGCTCCTACGAGCAGTACTTC. Translation gives CACKGSSYEQYF.

V is TRBV4-1 and J is TRBJ2-5, with 9 bases fitting TRBD1. The CDR3 runs 15 residues. Per germline, CDR1 MGHRA and CDR2 YSYEKL. The V and J ends lost 3 bases and 3 bases, in that order; junction bases with no gene match: 5. CDR3 residues: CASSHQGQGEETQYF. As DNA, the CDR3 is TGCGCCAGCAGCCATCAGGGACAGGGTGAAGAGACCCAGTACTTC.

The rearrangement uses TRBV2 and TRBJ2-6; no firm D call. The V end was cut by 2 bases, the J end by 2 bases, with 7 bases between. CDR1 SNHLY and CDR2 FYNNEI come from the germline V gene. The CDR3 length is 15 residues. CDR3 region: CASSEQQPGANVLTF. The CDR3 DNA reads TGTGCCAGCAGTGAACAACAACCTGGGGCCAACGTCCTGACTTTC. The complete variable domain, with remaining parts taken from reference TRBV2 and TRBJ2-6, reads EPEVTQTPSHQVTQMGQEVILRCVPISNHLYFYWYRQILGQKVEFLVSFYNNEISEKSEIFDDQFSVERPDGSNFTLKIRSTKLEDSAMYFCASSEQQPGANVLTFGAGSRLTVL.

This sequence joins TRBV5-1 and TRBJ2-3; 7 nucleotides align to TRBD1. Per the germline V gene, CDR1 is SGHRS and CDR2 is YFSETQ. The CDR3 runs to 14 residues. J lost 4 bases, V lost 0 bases, and 2 bases had no gene match. CDR3 nucleotide sequence: TGCGCCAGCAGCTTGGGACAGGGTCCAGATACGCAGTATTTT. Its protein product is CASSLGQGPDTQYF.

The chain joins TRBV27 to TRBJ1-3, with D uncertain. The CDR3 length is 13 residues. Germline CDR1 and CDR2: MNHEY and SMNVEV (reference sequence). V lost 3 bases and J lost 4, with 7 bases in between. This CDR3 is CASSFRVGNTIYF. As DNA, the CDR3 is TGTGCCAGCAGTTTTCGGGTCGGAAACACCATATATTTT.

The chain employs TRBV29-1 and TRBJ2-2; TRBD1 aligns across 11 bases. Germline V lookup: CDR1 SQVTM, CDR2 ANQGSEA. The CDR3 consists of 14 residues. Trimming cost V 7 bases and J 7 bases; bases outside gene matches: 8. CDR3 sequence: CSGRTGGSSGELFF. CDR3 in DNA: TGCAGCGGACGGACAGGGGGCTCGAGCGGGGAGCTGTTTTTT.

This sequence joins TRBV27 and TRBJ2-5; D is perhaps TRBD1 (6 bases). Trimming stripped 3 bases from V and 0 bases from J, with 8 bases between. This CDR3 is 14 amino acids long. Germline values: CDR1 MNHEY, CDR2 SMNVEV (reference sequence). CDR3 bases: TGTGCCAGCAGTTTCCGGGACAACCAAGAGACCCAGTACTTC. It encodes CASSFRDNQETQYF.

The J gene is TRBJ1-1, the V gene TRBV2; 7 positions match TRBD1. The V and J ends lost 11 bases and 1 base, in that order; junction bases with no gene match: 10. CDR1 is SNHLY and CDR2 is FYNNEI in the germline V gene. The CDR3 totals 14 residues. The CDR3 loop is CADRGQNTNTEAFF. CDR3 coding DNA: TGTGCCGACCGGGGACAGAACACGAACACTGAAGCTTTCTTT. The full variable domain, with the rest looked up from reference TRBV2 and TRBJ1-1, is EPEVTQTPSHQVTQMGQEVILRCVPISNHLYFYWYRQILGQKVEFLVSFYNNEISEKSEIFDDQFSVERPDGSNFTLKIRSTKLEDSAMYFCADRGQNTNTEAFFGQGTRLTVV.

The chain couples TRBV11-2 to TRBJ2-1; TRBD2 matches 14 bases. This CDR3 spans 16 amino acids. The J segment lost 2 bases and the V segment lost 6 bases, leaving 3 bases of the junction unmatched. Germline V gene lookup returns CDR1 SGHAT and CDR2 FQNNGV. CDR3 protein: CASRRLAGGPYNEQFF. The CDR3 DNA follows: TGTGCCAGCAGACGACTAGCGGGAGGGCCCTACAATGAGCAGTTCTTC.

This chain connects TRBV30 to TRBJ2-1; D gene ambiguous. Germline lookup yields CDR1 GTSNPN and CDR2 SVGIG (reference sequence). V shed 7 bases and J shed 3 bases, with 16 bases lying between them. The CDR3 runs 14 residues. CDR3 nucleotide sequence: TGTGCCTTCACAATAGGAGTTCTCTACAATGAGCAGTTCTTC. It codes for CAFTIGVLYNEQFF.

This clone showed up just a few times. The chain carries TRBV13 and TRBJ2-5; 13 bases are a match to TRBD2. The J call may not be correct, given that the DNA end is closer to TRBJ2-7. Looked up from germline, CDR1 is PRHDT and CDR2 is FYEKMQ (reference sequence). This CDR3 comprises 15 residues. DNA for the CDR3: TGTGCCAGCAGCTTAGGCGGGACTAGCGGGAACGAGCAGTACTTC. Its translation is CASSLGGTSGNEQYF.

The rearrangement uses TRBV9 and TRBJ1-1, with D possibly being TRBD1 (5 bases). The V end was cut by 1 base, the J end by 6 bases, with 10 bases between. The germline gives CDR1 SGDLS, CDR2 YYNGEE. The CDR3 extends over 13 amino acids. This CDR3 reads CASSVSRVSEAFF. In nucleotides, the CDR3 is TGTGCCAGCAGCGTATCCAGGGTCTCTGAAGCTTTCTTT.

This clone has only one observation. An end of the junction does not agree with germline; a read error may underlie this. Other DNA sequences in the sample encode the same CDR3. The J gene is TRBJ1-2, the V gene TRBV5-4; perhaps TRBD1 as D (6 bases). This CDR3 is built from 15 residues. Per the germline V gene, CDR1 is SGHNT and CDR2 is YYREEE (reference sequence). In nucleotides, the CDR3 is TGTGCCAGCAGCGCTACCAGGGGCCTTAACTACGGCTACACCTTC. It specifies CASSATRGLNYGYTF. The whole variable domain, remainder taken from reference TRBV5-4 and TRBJ1-2, is ETGVTQSPTHLIKTRGQQVTLRCSSQSGHNTVSWYQQALGQGPQFIFQYYREEENGRGNFPPRFSGLQFPNYSSELNVNALELDDSALYLCASSATRGLNYGYTFGSGTRLTVV.

The chain is built from TRBV27 and TRBJ2-2, with 9 bases fitting TRBD1. The CDR3 runs to 17 residues. With 5 bases clipped from V and 4 bases from J, the junction kept 11 bases outside the gene matches. Germline V gives CDR1 MNHEY, CDR2 SMNVEV (reference sequence). CDR3 amino acids: CASSPLTGTGLTGELFF. CDR3 bases: TGTGCCAGCAGTCCGCTAACCGGGACAGGGCTCACCGGGGAGCTGTTTTTT.

This chain connects TRBV4-3 to TRBJ2-5, with 13 bases lining up with TRBD2. The CDR3 contains 15 residues. Germline CDR1 and CDR2: LGHNA and YSLEER. V shed 4 bases and J 7 bases; nucleotides not matched to a gene: 6. The CDR3 nucleotides are TGCGCCAGCAGCCTACTAGCGGGAGGGCAGGGGACCCAGTACTTC. Its translation is CASSLLAGGQGTQYF.

This rearrangement joins TRBV11-3 to TRBJ2-7, with 9 positions matching TRBD1. The CDR3 has 15 residues. Germline assignment: CDR1 SGHNT and CDR2 YENEEA. V was pared by 0 bases and J by 2 bases, with 2 bases of the junction left unmatched. CDR3 protein: CASSLDRDRAYEQYF. The CDR3 DNA follows: TGTGCCAGCAGCTTAGATCGGGACAGGGCCTACGAGCAGTACTTC.

A remark on this clone: The junction shows a germline mismatch at one end, possibly a read error. Other DNA variants within this sample encode the same CDR3. The chain recombines TRBV5-6 with TRBJ1-6; D is undetermined. CDR1 and CDR2 from the germline V gene are SGHDT and YYEEEE. CDR3 length equals 15 residues. The CDR3, as DNA: TGTGCCAGCAGCTTCCGGAGCTCCTATAATTCGCCCCTCCACTTT. This sequence encodes CASSFRSSYNSPLHF. Full variable domain (rest looked up from reference TRBV5-6 and TRBJ1-6): DAGVTQSPTHLIKTRGQQVTLRCSPKSGHDTVSWYQQALGQGPQFIFQYYEEEERQRGNFPDRFSGHQFPNYSSELNVNALLLGDSALYLCASSFRSSYNSPLHFGNGTRLTVT.